This passage covers 21 T cell receptor beta chains from one sample sequenced in a study of cytomegalovirus exposure and HLA in healthy donors. TCRdb's copy holds only in-frame clones and misses some; the assay was immunoSEQ multiplex PCR. In the table there are 110,000 or so clones, about nine tenths of which are singletons. Sample: PBMCs. Receptor source: a man younger than 35 in good health and CMV-seronegative.

In DNA, the CDR3 is TGCAGCGTCGGGGACAGTCGTTCGGAAGGCTACACCTTC. This gives the protein CSVGDSRSEGYTF. The chain uses TRBV29-1 and TRBJ1-2; 7 nucleotides line up with TRBD1. V shed 6 bases, J shed 8 bases, and the junction held 12 bases outside the gene matches. From germline, CDR1 is SQVTM and CDR2 ANQGSEA. This CDR3 is built from 13 residues.

There are a few counts of this clone. The V and J genes are TRBV6-5 and TRBJ1-1; the D is unclear. The V gene lost 10 bases and the J gene lost 0 bases, with 12 bases spanning the gap. Germline V gives CDR1 MNHEY, CDR2 SVGAGI. This CDR3 contains 13 residues. The CDR3 here is CATYGGLNTEAFF. The CDR3 DNA reads TGTGCCACCTACGGAGGGTTGAACACTGAAGCTTTCTTT.

This sequence joins TRBV6-1 and TRBJ2-6, with D possibly matching TRBD2 (6 bases). CDR1 is MNHNS and CDR2 is SASEGT in the germline V gene. Trimming shortened V by 2 bases and J by 6 bases, and 29 bases separated the two germline ends. The CDR3 length is 21 residues. The chain's CDR3 is CASSEKGKWGVLASEANVLTF. The CDR3 coding sequence is TGTGCCAGCAGTGAAAAGGGAAAGTGGGGGGTTCTCGCTTCGGAGGCCAACGTCCTGACTTTC.

Of note for this clone: Additional DNA sequences in this sample encode the identical CDR3. V usage is TRBV5-1 and J usage is TRBJ1-1, with D unclear. The V gene lost 2 bases and the J gene lost 1 base, with 6 bases spanning the gap. Per germline, CDR1 SGHRS and CDR2 YFSETQ. The CDR3 contains 13 residues. The CDR3, as DNA: TGCGCCAGCAGCTTCACGGGGAACACTGAAGCTTTCTTT. This gives the protein CASSFTGNTEAFF.

This chain links TRBV28 with TRBJ2-1; 10 bases fit TRBD2. The CDR3 length is 17 residues. The V gene end was trimmed by 2 bases and the J gene end by 6 bases; junction bases not matched to a gene: 10. Germline V gives CDR1 MDHEN, CDR2 SYDVKM. CDR3: CASSLGLAGVRPNEQFF. CDR3 in DNA: TGTGCCAGCAGTTTAGGGCTAGCGGGAGTTAGGCCCAATGAGCAGTTCTTC.

This clone came up a few times. The chain carries TRBV7-6 and TRBJ2-7; 10 bases are a match to TRBD1. V dropped 2 bases and J dropped 6; count of bases not matched to a gene: 7. The CDR3 sequence is 15 residues long. CDR1 is SGHVS, CDR2 FNYEAQ, per germline. The CDR3 sequence is CASSLSGTGVSEQYF. For the CDR3, the DNA is TGTGCCAGCAGCTTATCCGGGACAGGGGTATCCGAGCAGTACTTC.

V gene TRBV27 combines with J gene TRBJ2-7, with D perhaps matching TRBD1 (6 bases). Germline V gene lookup returns CDR1 MNHEY and CDR2 SMNVEV (reference sequence). The CDR3 sequence is 16 residues long. Trimming cost V 3 bases and J 0 bases, with 15 bases left between them. The CDR3, as DNA: TGTGCCAGCAGTTTTCGTACAGGGCTTAGCTCCTACGAGCAGTACTTC. It is translated as CASSFRTGLSSYEQYF.

The rearrangement links TRBV10-3 to TRBJ1-1; 10 positions agree with TRBD1. The CDR3 totals 16 residues. The germline V gene encodes CDR1 ENHRY and CDR2 SYGVKD. After removal of 3 bases from V and 6 bases from J, the junction contained 10 bases not matched to a gene. The CDR3 DNA sequence: TGTGCCATCAGTGACCCCGCCCGGGACAGGGGAGCTGAAGCTTTCTTT. Protein: CAISDPARDRGAEAFF.

The CDR3 here is CATSRVSGNTEAFF. The CDR3 DNA is TGTGCCACCAGCAGAGTTTCAGGGAACACTGAAGCTTTCTTT. This chain uses TRBV15 with TRBJ1-1; D gene ambiguous. There are 14 residues in the CDR3. The V gene lost 1 base and the J gene lost 1 base, with 7 bases spanning the gap. Germline CDR1 reads LNHNV; CDR2 reads YYDKDF (reference sequence).

The gene calls are TRBV5-1 and TRBJ1-2; 10 nucleotides agree with TRBD1. The CDR3 spans 15 residues. Germline V gives CDR1 SGHRS, CDR2 YFSETQ. Trimming removed 5 bases from V and 8 bases from J; junction bases left unmatched: 12. CDR3 loop: CASRYPGQGLGGYTF. CDR3 nucleotide sequence: TGCGCCAGCAGATACCCGGGACAGGGGCTAGGAGGCTACACCTTC.

The J gene is TRBJ1-1, the V gene TRBV6-4, with a tentative D call TRBD1 (5 bases). Germline CDR1 MRHNA, CDR2 SNTAGT. V was shortened by 6 bases and J by 1 base, with 15 bases between the two germline ends. The CDR3 length is 15 residues. The chain's CDR3 is CASSPAGRRNTEAFF. The CDR3 bases are TGTGCCAGCAGCCCCGCAGGGAGGAGGAACACTGAAGCTTTCTTT.

The V call is TRBV6-5, the J call TRBJ1-1, with 7 bases aligning to TRBD1. The CDR3 is 12 residues long. Germline-derived CDR1 and CDR2 are MNHEY and SVGAGI. Germline trimming cut 10 bases from V and 8 bases from J; bases unmatched to any gene: 10. The CDR3 sequence is CATEIQGLEAFF. In DNA, the CDR3 is TGTGCCACCGAAATACAGGGGCTGGAAGCTTTCTTT.

This clone was found a few times. The chain uses TRBV6-1 and TRBJ1-5; D ambiguous. The CDR3 has 12 residues. Germline V gene sequence: CDR1 MNHNS, CDR2 SASEGT. V gave up 3 bases and J gave up 6 bases, with 6 bases separating them. CDR3 sequence reads: CASSDRGQPQHF. The CDR3 DNA is TGTGCCAGCAGTGATCGGGGTCAGCCCCAGCATTTT.

The chain has TRBV30 and TRBJ1-3; D not resolved. CDR3 size: 14 residues. Germline-derived CDR1 and CDR2 are GTSNPN and SVGIG (reference sequence). V lost 0 bases and J lost 0, with 6 bases in between. The DNA of the CDR3 is TGTGCCTGGAGTGTACTGAACTCTGGAAACACCATATATTTT. Amino acid sequence: CAWSVLNSGNTIYF.

The chain couples TRBV2 to TRBJ1-2; D is undetermined. CDR1 and CDR2 (germline): SNHLY, FYNNEI. The CDR3 spans 14 residues. Deletions cut 5 bases from V and 1 base from J, with 11 bases between. CDR3 loop: CASSSRGVNYGYTF. The DNA of the CDR3 is TGTGCCAGCAGTTCCCGCGGGGTTAACTATGGCTACACCTTC.

The rearrangement links TRBV5-8 to TRBJ1-1; D is ambiguous. With 3 bases removed from V and 0 bases from J, the gap between germline ends came to 12 bases. The length of the CDR3 is 15 residues. The germline gives CDR1 SGHTS, CDR2 YDEGEE. The CDR3 region has the DNA TGTGCCAGCAGCTGGCGGAGACTTCTGAACACTGAAGCTTTCTTT. Translated: CASSWRRLLNTEAFF.

The genes are TRBV7-9 and TRBJ2-3; 11 bases agree with TRBD2. The CDR3 has 14 amino acids. Trimming at V came to 8 bases and at J to 6 bases, leaving 7 bases not matched to a gene. Germline CDR1 and CDR2: SEHNR and FQNEAQ (reference sequence). CDR3 sequence reads: CASHSGRAPDTQYF. The CDR3 nucleotides are TGTGCCAGCCATAGCGGGAGGGCCCCTGATACGCAGTATTTT.

The chain carries TRBV6-5 and TRBJ1-1; 9 positions agree with TRBD1. The CDR3 is made up of 14 amino acids. CDR1 and CDR2 (germline): MNHEY, SVGAGI. Trimming cost V 6 bases and J 0 bases; bases outside gene matches: 2. The CDR3 loop reads CASRTGGMNTEAFF. In DNA form, the CDR3 reads TGTGCCAGCAGGACAGGGGGGATGAACACTGAAGCTTTCTTT.

This clone has just one count. The rearrangement links TRBV13 to TRBJ2-7; 11 bases map to TRBD2. The CDR3 sequence is 15 residues long. The germline V gene encodes CDR1 PRHDT and CDR2 FYEKMQ (reference sequence). J was trimmed by 5 bases and V by 0 bases; bases with no gene match: 3. This CDR3 reads CASSLGTSGSHEQYF. The DNA of the CDR3 is TGTGCCAGCAGCTTAGGTACTAGCGGGAGCCACGAGCAGTACTTC. The variable domain in full, with the rest retrieved from reference TRBV13 and TRBJ2-7, is AAGVIQSPRHLIKEKRETATLKCYPIPRHDTVYWYQQGPGQDPQFLISFYEKMQSDKGSIPDRFSAQQFSDYHSELNMSSLELGDSALYFCASSLGTSGSHEQYFGPGTRLTVT.

This chain connects TRBV29-1 to TRBJ1-1, with unresolved D. Trimming cost V 6 bases and J 0 bases, with 8 bases left between them. Germline V CDR1 and CDR2: SQVTM, ANQGSEA. There are 12 residues in the CDR3. The CDR3 DNA reads as TGCAGCGTCGCGCGAATGAACACTGAAGCTTTCTTT. Translated: CSVARMNTEAFF.

The chain combines TRBV5-1 with TRBJ2-1; 8 bases are shared with TRBD1. The V gene end was trimmed by 0 bases and the J gene end by 4 bases; junction bases not matched to a gene: 3. The CDR3 runs to 15 residues. Germline V gene data show CDR1 as SGHRS and CDR2 as YFSETQ. The CDR3 DNA is TGCGCCAGCAGCTTGGGACAGGGGAAATACAATGAGCAGTTCTTC. Translated, it gives CASSLGQGKYNEQFF.